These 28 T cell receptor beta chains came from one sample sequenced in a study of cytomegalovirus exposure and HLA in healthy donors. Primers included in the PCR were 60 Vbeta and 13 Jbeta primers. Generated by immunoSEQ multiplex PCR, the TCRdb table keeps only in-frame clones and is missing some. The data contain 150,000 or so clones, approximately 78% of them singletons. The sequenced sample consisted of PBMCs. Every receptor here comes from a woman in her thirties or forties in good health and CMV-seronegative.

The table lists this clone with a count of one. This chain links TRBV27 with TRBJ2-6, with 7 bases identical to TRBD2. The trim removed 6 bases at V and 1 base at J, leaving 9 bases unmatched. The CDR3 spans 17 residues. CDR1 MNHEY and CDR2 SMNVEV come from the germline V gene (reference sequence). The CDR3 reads CASSPAGTLSGANVLTF. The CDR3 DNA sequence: TGTGCCAGCAGCCCAGCGGGGACCCTGTCTGGGGCCAACGTCCTGACTTTC.

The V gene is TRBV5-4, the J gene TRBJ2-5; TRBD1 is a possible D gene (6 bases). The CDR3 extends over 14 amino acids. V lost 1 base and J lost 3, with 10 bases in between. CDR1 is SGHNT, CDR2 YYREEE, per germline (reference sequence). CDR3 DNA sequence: TGTGCCAGCAGCTTGCAGACAGGAAAAGAGACCCAGTACTTC. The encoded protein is CASSLQTGKETQYF. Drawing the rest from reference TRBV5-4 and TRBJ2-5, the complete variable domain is ETGVTQSPTHLIKTRGQQVTLRCSSQSGHNTVSWYQQALGQGPQFIFQYYREEENGRGNFPPRFSGLQFPNYSSELNVNALELDDSALYLCASSLQTGKETQYFGPGTRLLVL.

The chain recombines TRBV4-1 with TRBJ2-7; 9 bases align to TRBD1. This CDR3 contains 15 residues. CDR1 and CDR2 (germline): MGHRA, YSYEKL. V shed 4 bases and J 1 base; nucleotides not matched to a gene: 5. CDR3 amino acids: CASSPPGQGSYEQYF. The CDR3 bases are TGCGCCAGCAGCCCACCGGGACAGGGATCCTACGAGCAGTACTTC.

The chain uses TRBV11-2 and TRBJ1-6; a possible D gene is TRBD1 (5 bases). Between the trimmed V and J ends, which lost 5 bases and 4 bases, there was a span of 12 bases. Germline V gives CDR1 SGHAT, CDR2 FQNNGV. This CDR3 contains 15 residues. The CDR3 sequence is CASSRTDSYNSPLHF. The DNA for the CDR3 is TGTGCCAGCAGCAGAACCGACAGTTATAATTCACCCCTCCACTTT.

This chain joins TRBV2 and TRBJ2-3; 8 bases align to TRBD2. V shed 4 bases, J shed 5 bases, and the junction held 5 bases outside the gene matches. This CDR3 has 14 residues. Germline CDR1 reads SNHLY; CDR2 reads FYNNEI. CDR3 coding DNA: TGTGCCAGCAGTGCTACGGGGGGGATAGATACGCAGTATTTT. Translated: CASSATGGIDTQYF.

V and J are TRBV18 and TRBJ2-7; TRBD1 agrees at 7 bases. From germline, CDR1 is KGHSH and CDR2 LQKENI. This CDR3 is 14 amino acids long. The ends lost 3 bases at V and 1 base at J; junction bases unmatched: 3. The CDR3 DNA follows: TGTGCCAGCTCACCTGGACAGGTTTCCTACGAGCAGTACTTC. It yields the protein CASSPGQVSYEQYF. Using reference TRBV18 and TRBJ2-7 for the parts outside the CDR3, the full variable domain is NAGVMQNPRHLVRRRGQEARLRCSPMKGHSHVYWYRQLPEEGLKFMVYLQKENIIDESGMPKERFSAEFPKEGPSILRIQQVVRGDSAAYFCASSPGQVSYEQYFGPGTRLTVT.

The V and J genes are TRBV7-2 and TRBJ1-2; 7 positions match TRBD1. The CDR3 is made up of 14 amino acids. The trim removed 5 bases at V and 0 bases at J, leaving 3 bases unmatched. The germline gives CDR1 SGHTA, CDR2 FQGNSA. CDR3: CASSEGATNYGYTF. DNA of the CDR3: TGTGCCAGCAGCGAGGGGGCCACTAACTATGGCTACACCTTC.

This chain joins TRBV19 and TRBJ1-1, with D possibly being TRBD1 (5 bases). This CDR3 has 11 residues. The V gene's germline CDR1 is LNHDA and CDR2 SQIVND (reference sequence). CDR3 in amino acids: CVSGGRGEAFF. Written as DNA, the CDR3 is TGTGTCAGCGGGGGAAGGGGTGAAGCTTTCTTT.

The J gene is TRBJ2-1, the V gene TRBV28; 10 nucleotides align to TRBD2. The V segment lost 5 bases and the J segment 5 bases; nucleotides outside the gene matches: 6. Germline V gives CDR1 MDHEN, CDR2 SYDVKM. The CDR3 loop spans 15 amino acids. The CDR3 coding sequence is TGTGCCAGCAGTCTAGCGGGGGAGACGGACAATGAGCAGTTCTTC. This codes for CASSLAGETDNEQFF.

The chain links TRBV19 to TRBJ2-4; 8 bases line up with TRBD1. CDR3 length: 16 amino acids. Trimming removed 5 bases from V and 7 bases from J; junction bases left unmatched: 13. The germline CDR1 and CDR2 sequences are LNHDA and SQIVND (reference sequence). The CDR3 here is CASSETGVRLGNIQYF. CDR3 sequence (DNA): TGTGCCAGTAGTGAGACAGGGGTAAGGTTGGGGAACATTCAGTACTTC.

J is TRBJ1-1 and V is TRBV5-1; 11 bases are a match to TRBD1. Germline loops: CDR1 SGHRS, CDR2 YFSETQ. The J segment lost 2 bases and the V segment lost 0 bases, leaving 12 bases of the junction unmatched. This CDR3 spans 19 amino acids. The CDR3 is CASSLDGTGGQPSNTEAFF. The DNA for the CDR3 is TGCGCCAGCAGCTTGGATGGGACAGGGGGGCAACCATCAAACACTGAAGCTTTCTTT.

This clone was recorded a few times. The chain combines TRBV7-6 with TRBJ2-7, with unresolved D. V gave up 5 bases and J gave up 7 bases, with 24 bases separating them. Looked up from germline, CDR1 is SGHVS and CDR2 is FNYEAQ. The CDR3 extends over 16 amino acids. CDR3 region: CASSPNTPRTAREQYF. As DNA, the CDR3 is TGTGCCAGCAGCCCGAATACACCCCGCACCGCGAGGGAGCAGTACTTC.

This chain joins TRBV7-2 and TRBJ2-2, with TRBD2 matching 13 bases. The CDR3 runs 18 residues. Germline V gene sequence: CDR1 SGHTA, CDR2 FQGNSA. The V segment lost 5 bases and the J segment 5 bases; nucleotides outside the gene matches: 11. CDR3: CASSQNSGLAGRTGELFF. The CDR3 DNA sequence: TGTGCCAGCAGCCAAAACTCGGGACTAGCGGGGCGTACCGGGGAGCTGTTTTTT.

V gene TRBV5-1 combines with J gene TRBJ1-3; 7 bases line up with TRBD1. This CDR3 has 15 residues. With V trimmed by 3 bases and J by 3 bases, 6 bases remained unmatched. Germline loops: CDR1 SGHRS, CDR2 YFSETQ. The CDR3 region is CASSSSGTVGNTIYF. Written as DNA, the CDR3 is TGCGCCAGCAGCTCGTCCGGGACAGTTGGAAACACCATATATTTT.

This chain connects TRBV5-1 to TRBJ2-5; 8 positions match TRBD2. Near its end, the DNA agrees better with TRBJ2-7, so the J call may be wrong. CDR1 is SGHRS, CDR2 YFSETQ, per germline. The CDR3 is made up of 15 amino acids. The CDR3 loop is CASSTSAGAAYEQYF. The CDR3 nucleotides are TGCGCCAGCAGCACCTCAGCGGGGGCCGCCTACGAGCAGTACTTC.

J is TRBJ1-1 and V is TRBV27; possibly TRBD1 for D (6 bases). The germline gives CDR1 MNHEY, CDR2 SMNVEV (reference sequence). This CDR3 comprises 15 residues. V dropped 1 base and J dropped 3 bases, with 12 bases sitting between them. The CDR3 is CASSLLGAVDTEAFF. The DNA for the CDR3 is TGTGCCAGCAGTTTATTGGGGGCAGTTGACACTGAAGCTTTCTTT.

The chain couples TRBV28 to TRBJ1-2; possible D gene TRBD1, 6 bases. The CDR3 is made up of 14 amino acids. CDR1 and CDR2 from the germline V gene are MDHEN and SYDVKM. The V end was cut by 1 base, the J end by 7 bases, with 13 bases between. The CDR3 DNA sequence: TGTGCCAGCAGTTTATTGTACCAGGGGAGTGGCTACACCTTC. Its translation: CASSLLYQGSGYTF.

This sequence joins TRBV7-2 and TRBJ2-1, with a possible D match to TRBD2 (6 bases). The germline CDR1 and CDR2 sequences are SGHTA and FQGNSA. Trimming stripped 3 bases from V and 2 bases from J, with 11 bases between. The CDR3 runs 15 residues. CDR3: CASSFERAAYNEQFF. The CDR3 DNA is TGTGCCAGCAGCTTTGAGCGGGCCGCCTACAATGAGCAGTTCTTC.

The CDR3 coding sequence is TGTGCCAGCAGTTTTGGCTCCCGGGTCTCGAACACCGGGGAGCTGTTTTTT. Amino acids: CASSFGSRVSNTGELFF. The chain uses TRBV28 and TRBJ2-2; no reliable D call. The CDR3 loop spans 17 amino acids. Trimming cost V 3 bases and J 0 bases, with 14 bases left between them. Germline loops: CDR1 MDHEN, CDR2 SYDVKM. The variable domain in full, with the rest retrieved from reference TRBV28 and TRBJ2-2, is DVKVTQSSRYLVKRTGEKVFLECVQDMDHENMFWYRQDPGLGLRLIYFSYDVKMKEKGDIPEGYSVSREKKERFSLILESASTNQTSMYLCASSFGSRVSNTGELFFGEGSRLTVL.

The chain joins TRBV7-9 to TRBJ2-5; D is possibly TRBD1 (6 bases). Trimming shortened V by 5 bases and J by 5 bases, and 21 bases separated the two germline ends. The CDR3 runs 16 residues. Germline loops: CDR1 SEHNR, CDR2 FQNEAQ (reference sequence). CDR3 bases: TGTGCCAGCAGCCTCCCCATAACAGGGATTGGGGAGACCCAGTACTTC. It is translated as CASSLPITGIGETQYF.

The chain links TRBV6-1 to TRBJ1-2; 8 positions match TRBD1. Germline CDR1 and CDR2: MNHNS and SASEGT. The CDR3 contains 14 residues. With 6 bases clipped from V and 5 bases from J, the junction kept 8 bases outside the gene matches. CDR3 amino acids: CASRAGQGFYGYTF. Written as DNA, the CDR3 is TGTGCCAGCAGGGCCGGACAGGGCTTTTATGGCTACACCTTC.

The CDR3 nucleotides read TGCGCCAGCAGCCGGAGGCAGTGGGGTTACGAGCAGTACTTC. Translating gives CASSRRQWGYEQYF. The chain employs TRBV4-1 and TRBJ2-7; D perhaps matches TRBD2 (5 bases). The CDR3 extends over 14 amino acids. V was cut by 4 bases and J by 4 bases, with 14 bases left in between. Germline CDR1 MGHRA, CDR2 YSYEKL.

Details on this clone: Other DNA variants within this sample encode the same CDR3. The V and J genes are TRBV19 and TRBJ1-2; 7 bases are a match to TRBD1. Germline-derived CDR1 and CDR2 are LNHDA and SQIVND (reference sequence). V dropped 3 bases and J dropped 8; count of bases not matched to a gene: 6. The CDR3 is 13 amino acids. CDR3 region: CASSIDRVRGYTF. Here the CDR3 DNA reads TGTGCCAGTAGTATCGACAGGGTTCGGGGCTACACCTTC. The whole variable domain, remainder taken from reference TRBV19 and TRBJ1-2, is DGGITQSPKYLFRKEGQNVTLSCEQNLNHDAMYWYRQDPGQGLRLIYYSQIVNDFQKGDIAEGYSVSREKKESFPLTVTSAQKNPTAFYLCASSIDRVRGYTFGSGTRLTVV.

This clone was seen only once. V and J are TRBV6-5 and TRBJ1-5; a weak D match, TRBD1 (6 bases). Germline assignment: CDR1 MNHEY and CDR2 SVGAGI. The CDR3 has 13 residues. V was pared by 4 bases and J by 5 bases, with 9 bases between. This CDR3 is CASSSDSYQPQHF. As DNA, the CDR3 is TGTGCCAGCAGTTCGGACAGTTATCAGCCCCAGCATTTT.

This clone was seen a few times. In DNA, the CDR3 is TGTGCCAGCAGCTTACGCCAGATCACAGATACGCAGTATTTT. The encoded protein is CASSLRQITDTQYF. This sequence joins TRBV7-6 and TRBJ2-3; D not certain. V lost 2 bases to trimming and J lost 2 bases, with 8 bases between them. Germline V gives CDR1 SGHVS, CDR2 FNYEAQ. The CDR3 covers 14 residues.

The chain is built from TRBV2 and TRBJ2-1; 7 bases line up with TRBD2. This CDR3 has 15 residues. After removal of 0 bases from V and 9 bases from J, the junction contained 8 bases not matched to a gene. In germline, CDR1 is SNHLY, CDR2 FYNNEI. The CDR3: CASSEALGEGSEQFF. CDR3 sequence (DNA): TGTGCCAGCAGTGAAGCGCTGGGGGAGGGGAGTGAGCAGTTCTTC.

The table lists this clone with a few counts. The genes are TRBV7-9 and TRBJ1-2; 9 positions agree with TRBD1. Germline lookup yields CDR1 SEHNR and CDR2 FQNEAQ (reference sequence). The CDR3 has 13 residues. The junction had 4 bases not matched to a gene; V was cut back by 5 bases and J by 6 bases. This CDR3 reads CASSIQGADGYTF. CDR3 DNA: TGTGCCAGCAGCATACAGGGGGCTGATGGCTACACCTTC.

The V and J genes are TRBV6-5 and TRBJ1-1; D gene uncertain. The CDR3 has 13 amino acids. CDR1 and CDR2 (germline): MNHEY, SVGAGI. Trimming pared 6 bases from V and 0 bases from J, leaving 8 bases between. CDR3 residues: CASSSYMNTEAFF. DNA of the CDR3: TGTGCCAGCAGCTCCTATATGAACACTGAAGCTTTCTTT.